These 27 T cell receptor beta chains were all obtained from the same sample, sequenced in a study of OX40 agonist ivuxolimab in advanced cancers. The table came from immunoSEQ multiplex PCR; TCRdb's copy has only in-frame clones and leaves some out. The sample lists about 45,000 clones, almost 90% occurring once. Sequences were derived from CD4+ or CD8+ T cells sorted from blood, sampled in a trial of the OX40 agonist ivuxolimab. The source is an adult with an advanced solid tumor such as melanoma, head and neck, liver or kidney cancer.

The genes are TRBV7-3 and TRBJ2-4; D is possibly TRBD1 (5 bases). The CDR3 is made up of 16 amino acids. V was pared by 2 bases and J by 1 base, with 12 bases between. Germline lookup yields CDR1 SGHTA and CDR2 FQGTGA. The CDR3 here is CASSLGAGWAKNIQYF. CDR3 bases: TGTGCCAGCAGCTTAGGGGCAGGGTGGGCCAAAAACATTCAGTACTTC.

V usage is TRBV9 and J usage is TRBJ2-5; TRBD1 or TRBD2 may be the D gene (5 bases each). With 0 bases removed from V and 9 bases from J, the gap between germline ends came to 15 bases. Germline V gene sequence: CDR1 SGDLS, CDR2 YYNGEE. This CDR3 comprises 14 residues. The CDR3 bases are TGTGCCAGCAGCGTAGATGGGGGAAAATCGGCCCAGTACTTC. It specifies CASSVDGGKSAQYF.

The V and J genes are TRBV2 and TRBJ1-2; 7 bases line up with TRBD1. With 4 bases clipped from V and 2 bases from J, the junction kept 7 bases outside the gene matches. The CDR3 spans 15 residues. Germline V gives CDR1 SNHLY, CDR2 FYNNEI. The CDR3 region has the DNA TGTGCCAGCAGTGTACTACCGGGACAGAACTATGGCTACACCTTC. Its translation: CASSVLPGQNYGYTF. Filled out from reference TRBV2 and TRBJ1-2, the complete variable domain reads EPEVTQTPSHQVTQMGQEVILRCVPISNHLYFYWYRQILGQKVEFLVSFYNNEISEKSEIFDDQFSVERPDGSNFTLKIRSTKLEDSAMYFCASSVLPGQNYGYTFGSGTRLTVV.

This clone has just one count. V usage is TRBV11-2 and J usage is TRBJ2-2; no reliable D call. Trimming took off 6 bases at V and 4 bases at J, with 9 bases between the two ends. Germline V gene lookup returns CDR1 SGHAT and CDR2 FQNNGV. This CDR3 comprises 13 residues. The CDR3 reads CASSPTRTGELFF. CDR3 nucleotide sequence: TGTGCCAGCAGTCCCACGCGCACCGGGGAGCTGTTTTTT. Supplemented by reference TRBV11-2 and TRBJ2-2, the full variable domain reads EAGVAQSPRYKIIEKRQSVAFWCNPISGHATLYWYQQILGQGPKLLIQFQNNGVVDDSQLPKDRFSAERLKGVDSTLKIQPAKLEDSAVYLCASSPTRTGELFFGEGSRLTVL.

The V gene is TRBV9, the J gene TRBJ1-3, with 8 bases aligning to TRBD1. The CDR3 consists of 17 residues. Germline lookup yields CDR1 SGDLS and CDR2 YYNGEE. With 4 bases clipped from V and 1 base from J, the junction kept 10 bases outside the gene matches. The CDR3 DNA is TGTGCCAGCAGCCCAAGGACAGGGAGAGTGTCTGGAAACACCATATATTTT. Translated, it gives CASSPRTGRVSGNTIYF.

The chain recombines TRBV7-8 with TRBJ2-4, with 10 bases identical to TRBD2. The ends lost 5 bases at V and 7 bases at J; junction bases unmatched: 11. CDR1 is SGHVS, CDR2 FQNEAQ, per germline. This CDR3 contains 16 residues. This CDR3 reads CASSPWTSGSSNIQYF. The DNA of the CDR3 is TGTGCCAGCAGCCCTTGGACTAGCGGCTCATCGAACATTCAGTACTTC.

The chain links TRBV19 to TRBJ1-2, with a tentative D call TRBD1 (6 bases). The CDR3 loop spans 13 amino acids. Germline-derived CDR1 and CDR2 are LNHDA and SQIVND (reference sequence). The V and J ends lost 3 bases and 8 bases respectively, with 13 bases between them. This CDR3 is CASSMRGAGGYTF. Here the CDR3 DNA reads TGTGCCAGTAGTATGCGGGGGGCCGGGGGCTACACCTTC.

This clone was counted a single time. CDR3 protein: CASSGGDGRNNNEQFF. The CDR3 DNA reads TGTGCCAGCAGCGGGGGGGACGGGAGGAACAACAATGAGCAGTTCTTC. The chain employs TRBV11-3 and TRBJ2-1; TRBD2 agrees at 7 bases. The V gene's germline CDR1 is SGHNT and CDR2 YENEEA. There are 16 residues in the CDR3. The trim removed 5 bases at V and 5 bases at J, leaving 12 bases unmatched.

The V call is TRBV6-5, the J call TRBJ1-6; the D is unclear. Germline loops: CDR1 MNHEY, CDR2 SVGAGI. Trimming took off 3 bases at V and 9 bases at J, with 15 bases between the two ends. The CDR3 consists of 15 residues. CDR3 amino acids: CASSYGEGSGSPLHF. CDR3 DNA: TGTGCCAGCAGTTATGGGGAGGGCTCGGGTTCACCCCTCCACTTT.

A note on this clone: The same CDR3 can be traced to other DNA sequences in this sample. The gene calls are TRBV30 and TRBJ2-3, with TRBD2 matching over 7 bases. The CDR3 spans 18 residues. Germline values: CDR1 GTSNPN, CDR2 SVGIG (reference sequence). The V and J ends lost 4 bases and 3 bases, in that order; junction bases with no gene match: 19. CDR3 sequence (DNA): TGTGCCTGGACCCCCTACCCCTCTAGCGGAGGAAGTACAGATACGCAGTATTTT. It yields the protein CAWTPYPSSGGSTDTQYF.

The CDR3 protein is CASGSGPNYEQYF. As DNA, the CDR3 is TGCGCCAGCGGTTCCGGGCCCAACTACGAGCAGTACTTC. The chain joins TRBV5-1 to TRBJ2-7, with D unclear. Germline CDR1 reads SGHRS; CDR2 reads YFSETQ. The CDR3 consists of 13 residues. Trimming took 7 bases from V and 3 from J, leaving 14 bases between them.

This clone appeared a single time. V gene TRBV19 combines with J gene TRBJ2-7; D not resolved. The CDR3 consists of 15 residues. Germline V gene lookup returns CDR1 LNHDA and CDR2 SQIVND (reference sequence). Trimming removed 5 bases at V and 0 bases at J, with 14 bases between. CDR3 loop: CASSDQGRFSYEQYF. CDR3 bases: TGTGCCAGTAGTGATCAAGGACGGTTCTCCTACGAGCAGTACTTC. Using reference TRBV19 and TRBJ2-7 for the parts outside the CDR3, the full variable domain is DGGITQSPKYLFRKEGQNVTLSCEQNLNHDAMYWYRQDPGQGLRLIYYSQIVNDFQKGDIAEGYSVSREKKESFPLTVTSAQKNPTAFYLCASSDQGRFSYEQYFGPGTRLTVT.

The V gene is TRBV30, the J gene TRBJ1-6; TRBD1 might be the D (5 bases). The ends were cut back, 2 bases at V and 9 bases at J, with 14 bases in the middle. Germline CDR1 reads GTSNPN; CDR2 reads SVGIG (reference sequence). CDR3 size: 14 residues. The CDR3 loop reads CAWSSPGGFSPLHF. Written as DNA, the CDR3 is TGTGCCTGGAGTTCCCCGGGGGGGTTTTCACCCCTCCACTTT. The whole variable domain, remainder taken from reference TRBV30 and TRBJ1-6, is SQTIHQWPATLVQPVGSPLSLECTVEGTSNPNLYWYRQAAGRGLQLLFYSVGIGQISSEVPQNLSASRPQDRQFILSSKKLLLSDSGFYLCAWSSPGGFSPLHFGNGTRLTVT.

This chain connects TRBV18 to TRBJ1-2; no clear D. The germline gives CDR1 KGHSH, CDR2 LQKENI. V lost 10 bases, J lost 3 bases, and 9 bases lay in between. CDR3 length: 11 residues. The CDR3 reads CANPNHYGYTF. The CDR3 DNA reads as TGTGCCAACCCGAATCACTATGGCTACACCTTC. Looking up the rest from reference TRBV18 and TRBJ1-2 gives the full variable domain: NAGVMQNPRHLVRRRGQEARLRCSPMKGHSHVYWYRQLPEEGLKFMVYLQKENIIDESGMPKERFSAEFPKEGPSILRIQQVVRGDSAAYFCANPNHYGYTFGSGTRLTVV.

This clone showed up just a few times. CDR3 loop: CASSLARDYGELFF. DNA of the CDR3: TGCGCCAGCAGCTTGGCCAGAGATTACGGGGAGCTGTTTTTT. This chain links TRBV5-1 with TRBJ2-2; no definite D call. With 0 bases removed from V and 7 bases from J, the gap between germline ends came to 10 bases. CDR1 and CDR2 from the germline V gene are SGHRS and YFSETQ. This CDR3 spans 14 amino acids.

V usage is TRBV18 and J usage is TRBJ1-3; the D gene is possibly TRBD1 (6 bases). The V gene lost 1 base and the J gene lost 0 bases, with 13 bases spanning the gap. Germline CDR1 reads KGHSH; CDR2 reads LQKENI. The CDR3 length is 17 residues. The CDR3 DNA sequence: TGTGCCAGCTCACCACGGGGACAATCGAACTCTGGAAACACCATATATTTT. Amino acids: CASSPRGQSNSGNTIYF.

CDR3 nucleotide sequence: TGTGCCAGCAGCTCCGCGCTTTCGGGAGGGCCCGAGACCCAGTACTTC. It yields the protein CASSSALSGGPETQYF. The chain combines TRBV5-4 with TRBJ2-5; TRBD2 matches at 8 bases. With 3 bases clipped from V and 5 bases from J, the junction kept 12 bases outside the gene matches. There are 16 residues in the CDR3. Germline CDR1 and CDR2: SGHNT and YYREEE (reference sequence).

The chain recombines TRBV20-1 with TRBJ2-7; perhaps TRBD2 as D (6 bases). The germline gives CDR1 DFQATT, CDR2 SNEGSKA (reference sequence). The CDR3 is 11 amino acids. The germline V and J ends were trimmed by 7 bases and 3 bases, with 10 bases remaining between them. DNA of the CDR3: TGCAGTGGGGTGACTAGCTACGAGCAGTACTTC. Protein product: CSGVTSYEQYF.

V usage is TRBV11-2 and J usage is TRBJ2-7; no reliable D call. This CDR3 is built from 16 residues. Trimming cost V 2 bases and J 5 bases, with 19 bases left between them. From germline, CDR1 is SGHAT and CDR2 FQNNGV. CDR3 coding DNA: TGTGCCAGCAGCTTAACTGGTTCGGTCGGGTATGACGAGCAGTACTTC. Protein product: CASSLTGSVGYDEQYF.

This clone is labeled as medium-sized. V is TRBV14 and J is TRBJ1-1; D ambiguous. V was shortened by 10 bases and J by 0 bases, with 12 bases between the two germline ends. Germline lookup yields CDR1 SGHDN and CDR2 FVKESK. The CDR3 sequence is 13 residues long. The CDR3 DNA follows: TGTGCCACCACATACCTTATGAACACTGAAGCTTTCTTT. Translating it yields CATTYLMNTEAFF.

The chain couples TRBV27 to TRBJ1-5; 8 nucleotides agree with TRBD1. This CDR3 has 15 amino acids. Trimming took 3 bases from V and 5 from J; bases not matched to a gene: 6. The germline gives CDR1 MNHEY, CDR2 SMNVEV (reference sequence). The CDR3 nucleotides are TGTGCCAGCAGTTTGTCAGGACAGGGATATCAGCCCCAGCATTTT. Amino acid sequence: CASSLSGQGYQPQHF.

The chain is built from TRBV6-1 and TRBJ1-1; D ambiguous. The germline V gene encodes CDR1 MNHNS and CDR2 SASEGT. This CDR3 is built from 13 residues. V was cut by 6 bases and J by 2 bases, with 10 bases left in between. CDR3 protein: CASRRVPNTEAFF. The CDR3 DNA follows: TGTGCCAGCAGGCGGGTCCCTAACACTGAAGCTTTCTTT.

The V gene is TRBV29-1, the J gene TRBJ2-3; D is undetermined. Trimming took off 6 bases at V and 0 bases at J, with 10 bases between the two ends. The CDR3 contains 13 residues. CDR1 and CDR2 from the germline V gene are SQVTM and ANQGSEA. The CDR3 nucleotides read TGCAGCGTCGACGAAGCTAGCACAGATACGCAGTATTTT. Translating gives CSVDEASTDTQYF.

This clone showed up just once. This chain's CDR3 is CASLRADSLGQSPLHF. The CDR3 DNA follows: TGTGCCAGCCTCAGAGCGGACTCCCTTGGTCAGTCACCCCTCCACTTT. The chain joins TRBV2 to TRBJ1-6; D is undetermined. With 8 bases removed from V and 10 bases from J, the gap between germline ends came to 24 bases. In germline, CDR1 is SNHLY, CDR2 FYNNEI. The CDR3 covers 16 residues.

The V call is TRBV6-5, the J call TRBJ1-1; D not certain. Germline CDR1 reads MNHEY; CDR2 reads SVGAGI. The V end lost 4 bases, the J end lost 9 bases, and 12 bases lay between the germline ends. This CDR3 comprises 12 residues. CDR3 sequence: CASSSLQNKAFF. CDR3 in DNA: TGTGCCAGCAGTTCGCTACAGAATAAAGCTTTCTTT.

The chain links TRBV9 to TRBJ2-5, with TRBD2 as a possible D gene (6 bases). Trimming left V 0 bases short and J 5 bases short, with 8 bases between. The CDR3 has 13 residues. Germline V gene data show CDR1 as SGDLS and CDR2 as YYNGEE. In nucleotides, the CDR3 is TGTGCCAGCAGCGTAGATGGGACTGAGACCCAGTACTTC. Translated, it gives CASSVDGTETQYF.

J is TRBJ2-6 and V is TRBV10-3, with 7 bases matching TRBD1. The V gene end was trimmed by 0 bases and the J gene end by 0 bases; junction bases not matched to a gene: 5. The germline CDR1 and CDR2 sequences are ENHRY and SYGVKD. This CDR3 spans 18 amino acids. CDR3 sequence: CAISESRQGPSGANVLTF. The CDR3 DNA reads as TGTGCCATCAGTGAGTCCCGACAGGGCCCCTCTGGGGCCAACGTCCTGACTTTC.